The 15 T cell receptor beta chains below come from one sample, sequenced in a study of blood T cell repertoires in COVID-19. Profiled with immunoSEQ multiplex PCR; TCRdb holds only in-frame clones, not every one. The sample records approximately 360,000 clones, around 87% being singletons. Material: PBMCs or T cells enriched from blood (not recorded which). These receptors were taken from a man in his forties in a cohort exposed to, infected with or recovered from COVID-19 (not recorded which).

The rearrangement joins TRBV2 to TRBJ2-2; maybe TRBD2 (6 bases). The CDR3 extends over 15 amino acids. Germline values: CDR1 SNHLY, CDR2 FYNNEI. The V and J ends lost 6 bases and 6 bases respectively, with 17 bases between them. The chain's CDR3 is CASRGPGANPGELFF. DNA of the CDR3: TGTGCCAGCAGGGGTCCGGGAGCTAATCCCGGGGAGCTGTTTTTT. The whole variable domain, filled in from reference TRBV2 and TRBJ2-2, reads EPEVTQTPSHQVTQMGQEVILRCVPISNHLYFYWYRQILGQKVEFLVSFYNNEISEKSEIFDDQFSVERPDGSNFTLKIRSTKLEDSAMYFCASRGPGANPGELFFGEGSRLTVL.

The rearrangement joins TRBV27 to TRBJ1-4; TRBD1 might be the D (6 bases). Deletions cut 8 bases from V and 6 bases from J, with 13 bases between. The CDR3 contains 13 residues. CDR1 and CDR2 from the germline V gene are MNHEY and SMNVEV (reference sequence). The chain's CDR3 is CASGGGVDEKLFF. For the CDR3, the DNA is TGTGCCAGCGGAGGGGGGGTCGATGAAAAACTGTTTTTT.

The V and J genes are TRBV11-2 and TRBJ1-2; possibly TRBD1 for D (6 bases). V lost 4 bases to trimming and J lost 6 bases, with 12 bases between them. Germline V gene sequence: CDR1 SGHAT, CDR2 FQNNGV. The CDR3 extends over 13 amino acids. The chain's CDR3 is CASSSKTGNGYTF. The CDR3 DNA is TGTGCCAGCAGCTCAAAGACAGGAAATGGCTACACCTTC.

The rearrangement uses TRBV6-5 and TRBJ1-1; maybe TRBD1 (5 bases). This CDR3 has 13 amino acids. Trimming took off 2 bases at V and 3 bases at J, with 7 bases between the two ends. The germline V gene has CDR1 MNHEY and CDR2 SVGAGI. CDR3 region: CASSYGGDTEAFF. CDR3 sequence (DNA): TGTGCCAGCAGTTACGGGGGGGACACTGAAGCTTTCTTT.

V is TRBV5-4 and J is TRBJ2-3; possible D gene TRBD1, 5 bases. Trimming took off 5 bases at V and 2 bases at J, with 6 bases between the two ends. The CDR3 runs to 12 residues. Germline CDR1 reads SGHNT; CDR2 reads YYREEE (reference sequence). CDR3 bases: TGTGCCAGCAGGGACAACACAGATACGCAGTATTTT. Translating gives CASRDNTDTQYF.

V is TRBV19 and J is TRBJ2-1; 9 bases are a match to TRBD2. Germline V gene sequence: CDR1 LNHDA, CDR2 SQIVND (reference sequence). CDR3 length: 16 residues. Trimming at V came to 5 bases and at J to 7 bases, leaving 12 bases not matched to a gene. CDR3: CASSLGGRAEWNEQFF. The CDR3 DNA sequence: TGTGCCAGTAGTCTGGGCGGGAGGGCCGAATGGAATGAGCAGTTCTTC. Complete variable domain (other parts from reference TRBV19 and TRBJ2-1): DGGITQSPKYLFRKEGQNVTLSCEQNLNHDAMYWYRQDPGQGLRLIYYSQIVNDFQKGDIAEGYSVSREKKESFPLTVTSAQKNPTAFYLCASSLGGRAEWNEQFFGPGTRLTVL.

The rearrangement links TRBV6-4 to TRBJ2-5, with 7 bases matching TRBD2. The CDR3 consists of 14 residues. Germline-derived CDR1 and CDR2 are MRHNA and SNTAGT. V dropped 4 bases and J dropped 7; count of bases not matched to a gene: 9. CDR3 loop: CASSGHGRPGTQYF. The DNA of the CDR3 is TGTGCCAGCAGTGGCCACGGGAGGCCGGGGACCCAGTACTTC.

This sequence joins TRBV14 and TRBJ2-5; 10 bases line up with TRBD2. The CDR3 is 15 residues long. The germline V gene encodes CDR1 SGHDN and CDR2 FVKESK. Germline trimming cut 3 bases from V and 1 base from J; bases unmatched to any gene: 2. CDR3 loop: CASSQPSGSQETQYF. Written as DNA, the CDR3 is TGTGCCAGCAGCCAGCCTAGCGGGAGCCAAGAGACCCAGTACTTC.

The chain joins TRBV21-1 to TRBJ1-2. TRBV21-1 is listed as a pseudogene. The CDR3 is 16 amino acids. The CDR3, as DNA: TGTGCCAGCAGCAAAGATCAGCCGGGGTGTAACTATGGCTACACCTTC. It yields the protein CASSKDQPGCNYGYTF.

J is TRBJ1-2 and V is TRBV6-1; 10 bases are shared with TRBD1. The CDR3 extends over 14 amino acids. Germline loops: CDR1 MNHNS, CDR2 SASEGT. V lost 5 bases, J lost 4 bases, and 4 bases stayed unmatched. The CDR3 nucleotides are TGTGCCAGCAGTATAGGGACAGGGGTCTATGGCTACACCTTC. Protein product: CASSIGTGVYGYTF.

The J gene is TRBJ2-7, the V gene TRBV18, with D maybe TRBD1 (5 bases). Per the germline V gene, CDR1 is KGHSH and CDR2 is LQKENI. The V and J ends lost 0 bases and 6 bases respectively, with 18 bases between them. The CDR3 is 16 amino acids. The CDR3 reads CASSPPLQVRATEQYF. Here the CDR3 DNA reads TGTGCCAGCTCACCACCGTTACAGGTACGCGCTACCGAGCAGTACTTC.

The chain carries TRBV5-1 and TRBJ2-7; TRBD2 matches 9 bases. The germline gives CDR1 SGHRS, CDR2 YFSETQ. This CDR3 has 15 amino acids. After removal of 4 bases from V and 2 bases from J, the junction contained 7 bases not matched to a gene. The CDR3: CASSPNSGSTYEQYF. The CDR3 DNA reads TGCGCCAGCAGCCCGAATAGCGGGAGCACCTACGAGCAGTACTTC.

A single count supports this clone. The chain joins TRBV5-1 to TRBJ2-1; 8 bases match TRBD2. The CDR3 has 15 amino acids. Unmatched junction bases numbered 2, after V lost 1 base and J lost 2 bases. CDR1 is SGHRS, CDR2 YFSETQ, per germline. The CDR3 DNA is TGCGCCAGCAGCTTGATCGGGAGGGCCTACAATGAGCAGTTCTTC. This encodes CASSLIGRAYNEQFF. Full variable domain (missing parts from reference TRBV5-1 and TRBJ2-1): KAGVTQTPRYLIKTRGQQVTLSCSPISGHRSVSWYQQTPGQGLQFLFEYFSETQRNKGNFPGRFSGRQFSNSRSEMNVSTLELGDSALYLCASSLIGRAYNEQFFGPGTRLTVL.

This chain connects TRBV7-2 to TRBJ2-2, with D possibly being TRBD1 (6 bases). This CDR3 spans 16 amino acids. V gave up 5 bases and J gave up 1 base, with 14 bases separating them. Germline lookup yields CDR1 SGHTA and CDR2 FQGNSA. Here the CDR3 DNA reads TGTGCCAGCAGCCTTACACCGGGACAGAACACCGGGGAGCTGTTTTTT. It encodes CASSLTPGQNTGELFF.

This clone was recorded only once. The rearrangement links TRBV29-1 to TRBJ1-5; 10 bases are shared with TRBD1. Germline CDR1 SQVTM, CDR2 ANQGSEA. The V gene end was trimmed by 1 base and the J gene end by 2 bases; junction bases not matched to a gene: 2. The CDR3 extends over 15 amino acids. CDR3 sequence reads: CSVEAGTGGNQPQHF. The CDR3 bases are TGCAGCGTTGAAGCCGGGACAGGGGGCAATCAGCCCCAGCATTTT.